The rows below give T cell receptor beta chains drawn from one sample of a study of T cells in Graves' hyperthyroidism and ophthalmopathy. In TCRdb, the multiplex PCR reads were re-called with MiXCR into one record per CDR3 protein. The sample records nearly 600,000 distinct CDR3 sequences, over 12% being singletons. What was sequenced was blood. Receptors were obtained from a young woman with Graves' ophthalmopathy. Each CDR3 is given without its conserved first and last residue.

TRBJ2-7 TRBV6-5 10 ASSYSRGEQY
TRBJ1-1 TRBV7-3 12 ASSSGSSGTEAF
TRBJ2-7 TRBV13 14 ASSIAGSGGSYEQY
TRBJ2-5 TRBV9 14 ASSVIGQGVGETQY
TRBJ1-5 TRBV12-3/TRBV12-4 11 ASSFKGVGPQH
TRBJ2-5 TRBV18 11 ASSPGTQETQY
TRBJ2-1 TRBV28 13 ASSKTSGSGNEQF
TRBJ1-2 TRBV25-1 14 ASSEYMWDRDYGYT
TRBJ2-7 TRBV28 10 ASSRDVYEQY
TRBJ1-2 TRBV7-2 10 ASSFMGAVYT
TRBJ2-2 TRBV7-8 15 ASSSHGGGRYTGELF
TRBJ2-7 TRBV13 14 ASSFRTGVISYEQY
TRBJ2-7 TRBV3-1 12 ASSQSPTGNEQY